These T cell receptor beta chains were read from a single sample in a study of siplizumab effects on memory and regulatory T cells. Here immunoSEQ multiplex PCR was the method, and the copy in TCRdb shows in-frame clones only, minus some. The repertoire has 95,000 to 100,000 clones, about 90% of them found once; the top ten carry 12%. Sequenced input: non-Treg CD4+ T cells sorted from blood. Receptors were obtained from a human donor in good health. The CDR3 runs from the conserved cysteine through the conserved F or W. Fields, in order: J gene, V gene, clone size, D gene, CDR3 protein, CDR3 DNA. The D gene is left open where the match is weak. Where a row states a size, it is once, few, many or the class of an expanded clone; other rows omit it.

TRBJ2-5 | TRBV6-4 | NA | NA | CASSEPVAQYF | TGTGCCAGCAGTGAACCGGTAGCCCAGTACTTC
TRBJ2-2 | TRBV6-4 | once | NA | CASSIQVGTGELFF | TGTGCCAGCAGTATACAGGTCGGCACCGGGGAGCTGTTTTTT
TRBJ2-3 | TRBV7-2 | few | NA | CASSPRLASQYF | TGTGCCAGCAGCCCACGATTAGCGTCGCAGTATTTT
TRBJ2-1 | TRBV6-4 | NA | TRBD1 | CASSRGTGGTQARNEQFF | TGTGCCAGCAGCCGAGGGACAGGGGGAACTCAAGCTAGGAATGAGCAGTTCTTC
TRBJ1-3 | TRBV6-6 | NA | NA | CATESGGRNTIYF | TGTGCCACCGAGAGTGGAGGTAGAAACACCATATATTTT
TRBJ2-7 | TRBV6-6 | NA | NA | CASGRDSPPYEQYF | TGTGCCAGCGGGCGGGACAGCCCTCCTTACGAGCAGTACTTC
TRBJ1-2 | TRBV28 | NA | NA | CASSLSFQSYTF | TGTGCCAGCAGTTTATCTTTCCAAAGCTACACCTTC
TRBJ2-7 | TRBV5-1 | NA | NA | CASSSAQRSYEQYF | TGCGCCAGCAGCTCGGCCCAGAGATCCTACGAGCAGTACTTC
TRBJ2-7 | TRBV25-1 | NA | NA | CASRKGTASSYEQYF | TGTGCCAGCCGAAAGGGGACGGCAAGCTCCTACGAGCAGTACTTC
TRBJ2-3 | TRBV10-3 | NA | TRBD2 | CAISVRRGANTQYF | TGTGCCATCAGTGTCCGGCGGGGGGCGAATACGCAGTATTTT
TRBJ2-7 | TRBV11-3 | few | TRBD2 | CASSLDETSKPEQYF | TGTGCCAGCAGCTTAGACGAGACTAGCAAGCCCGAGCAGTACTTC
TRBJ2-7 | TRBV7-8 | NA | TRBD2 | CASSLAASGGTSFHEQYF | TGTGCCAGCAGCTTAGCGGCCAGTGGTGGGACTAGCTTCCACGAGCAGTACTTC
TRBJ2-7 | TRBV7-2 | NA | TRBD2 | CASSLALAGAYEQYF | TGTGCCAGCAGCTTAGCGCTAGCGGGGGCCTACGAGCAGTACTTC
TRBJ2-1 | TRBV19 | NA | TRBD2 | CASSIGGLAHDEQFF | TGTGCCAGTAGTATAGGGGGACTAGCGCACGATGAGCAGTTCTTC
TRBJ2-3 | TRBV19 | once | NA | CASSIDGGDTQYF | TGTGCCAGTAGTATAGATGGGGGAGATACGCAGTATTTT
TRBJ2-5 | TRBV30 | NA | NA | CAWSVKRETQYF | TGTGCCTGGAGTGTAAAGCGGGAGACCCAGTACTTC
TRBJ2-1 | TRBV14 | once | NA | CASRPGGLDRNNEQFF | TGTGCCAGCAGACCCGGGGGGTTGGACAGAAACAATGAGCAGTTCTTC
TRBJ1-2 | TRBV7-9 | few | NA | CASSLEGNYGYTF | TGTGCCAGCAGCTTAGAGGGTAACTATGGCTACACCTTC
TRBJ1-1 | TRBV18 | NA | NA | CASSPIGVNTEAFF | TGTGCCAGCTCACCGATAGGGGTGAACACTGAAGCTTTCTTT
TRBJ1-2 | TRBV7-9 | NA | NA | CASSSDGDYGYTF | TGTGCCAGCAGCTCGGACGGAGACTATGGCTACACCTTC
TRBJ1-1 | TRBV9 | NA | NA | CASSAHRNTEAFF | TGTGCCAGCAGCGCCCACAGGAACACTGAAGCTTTCTTT
TRBJ2-1 | TRBV21-1 | NA | NA | CASSTTPSGYYNEQFF | TGTGCCAGCAGCACAACCCCTAGCGGATACTACAATGAGCAGTTCTTC
TRBJ2-7 | TRBV10-3 | NA | NA | CAISEFSQYSYEQYF | TGTGCCATCAGTGAATTTTCGCAGTACTCCTACGAGCAGTACTTC
TRBJ2-3 | TRBV30 | NA | NA | CAWSVGGAGDTQYF | TGTGCCTGGAGTGTTGGGGGGGCCGGGGATACGCAGTATTTT
TRBJ2-3 | TRBV6-5 | NA | NA | CASSYSGKGSPDTQYF | TGTGCCAGCAGTTACTCGGGGAAGGGGAGCCCAGATACGCAGTATTTT
TRBJ2-5 | TRBV19 | NA | TRBD2 | CASRGLAGALTETQYF | TGTGCCAGTAGGGGACTAGCGGGAGCCTTGACGGAGACCCAGTACTTC
TRBJ1-4 | TRBV6-4 | NA | NA | CASSDSDSFNEKLFF | TGTGCCAGCAGTGACTCTGACAGCTTTAATGAAAAACTGTTTTTT
TRBJ2-6 | TRBV7-3 | NA | NA | CASSLEQAGANVLTF | TGTGCCAGCAGCTTGGAACAGGCTGGGGCCAACGTCCTGACTTTC
TRBJ2-2 | TRBV7-3 | NA | NA | CASSLLSNTGELFF | TGTGCCAGCAGCTTACTTTCGAACACCGGGGAGCTGTTTTTT
TRBJ1-3 | TRBV5-1 | NA | NA | CASSRGSSGNTIYF | TGCGCCAGCAGTCGGGGTAGCTCTGGAAACACCATATATTTT
TRBJ1-5 | TRBV7-2 | NA | NA | CASSFKRFQPQHF | TGTGCCAGCAGCTTTAAGCGTTTTCAGCCCCAGCATTTT
TRBJ2-3 | TRBV19 | NA | NA | CASSAASTDTQYF | TGTGCCAGTTCAGCGGCTAGCACAGATACGCAGTATTTT
TRBJ1-1 | TRBV20-1 | NA | NA | CSAGGDTEAFF | TGCAGTGCAGGGGGAGACACTGAAGCTTTCTTT
TRBJ1-3 | TRBV6-1 | once | NA | CASSEASPSGTGNTIYF | TGTGCCAGCAGTGAAGCCTCGCCTTCCGGGACTGGAAACACCATATATTTT